This entry lists 20 T cell receptor beta chains sequenced from one sample in a study of CD8 T cells in Susac syndrome. RNA, at about 0.45 to 1 ug, was reverse transcribed with random hexamers. TCRdb reprocessed the immunoSEQ multiplex PCR reads via MiXCR and lists one record per CDR3 protein. Among 150,000 to 250,000 distinct CDR3 sequences listed, nearly 95% were seen once. What was sequenced was CD4+ T cells from PBMCs. These receptors were taken from a human donor with multiple sclerosis.

V gene TRBV5-1 combines with J gene TRBJ2-3; 9 nucleotides line up with TRBD2. Unmatched junction bases numbered 10, after V lost 0 bases and J lost 5 bases. Germline CDR1 SGHRS, CDR2 YFSETQ. This CDR3 is built from 17 residues. This chain's CDR3 is CASSLAAQREVRDTQYF. The CDR3 DNA sequence: TGCGCCAGCAGCTTGGCTGCCCAGCGGGAGGTCAGAGATACGCAGTATTTT.

The V gene is TRBV9, the J gene TRBJ1-3, with D uncertain. Germline assignment: CDR1 SGDLS and CDR2 YYNGEE. CDR3 length: 17 residues. With 3 bases removed from V and 6 bases from J, the gap between germline ends came to 22 bases. The CDR3 bases are TGTGCCAGCAGCGCCGTAGATAACAGAAGACGAGCAAACACCATATATTTT. Translation gives CASSAVDNRRRANTIYF.

The chain links TRBV20-1 to TRBJ1-2; 7 bases are a match to TRBD1. The CDR3 totals 13 residues. Germline assignment: CDR1 DFQATT and CDR2 SNEGSKA (reference sequence). V lost 3 bases to trimming and J lost 8 bases; unmatched junction nucleotides: 9. The CDR3 sequence is CSARGQGEKGYTF. CDR3 coding DNA: TGCAGTGCTAGGGGCCAGGGGGAGAAAGGCTACACCTTC.

The chain combines TRBV20-1 with TRBJ2-3; D not resolved. The CDR3 covers 13 residues. Germline V gives CDR1 DFQATT, CDR2 SNEGSKA (reference sequence). V lost 6 bases to trimming and J lost 0 bases, with 10 bases between them. The CDR3 region is CSADRASTDTQYF. The CDR3, as DNA: TGCAGTGCCGATCGGGCTAGCACAGATACGCAGTATTTT.

The genes are TRBV29-1 and TRBJ2-1; no clear D gene. CDR1 is SQVTM and CDR2 is ANQGSEA in the germline V gene. This CDR3 has 12 residues. V gave up 3 bases and J gave up 6 bases, with 9 bases separating them. CDR3 sequence reads: CSVEGNGNEQFF. CDR3 sequence (DNA): TGCAGCGTTGAGGGGAATGGCAATGAGCAGTTCTTC.

The CDR3 DNA is TGTGCCAGCTCACCACCTACCTCTAGCGGGAGGCCCTCTGGGGAGCAGTACTTC. Its translation: CASSPPTSSGRPSGEQYF. The chain combines TRBV18 with TRBJ2-7; 11 nucleotides align to TRBD2. Germline-derived CDR1 and CDR2 are KGHSH and LQKENI. Trimming at V came to 0 bases and at J to 7 bases, leaving 14 bases not matched to a gene. This CDR3 comprises 18 residues.

The CDR3 protein is CASSLSNQGGYTF. The CDR3 coding sequence is TGTGCCAGCAGTTTATCGAACCAGGGCGGCTACACCTTC. This chain connects TRBV27 to TRBJ1-2; D might be TRBD1 (5 bases). Trimming pared 0 bases from V and 8 bases from J, leaving 10 bases between. Germline V gives CDR1 MNHEY, CDR2 SMNVEV (reference sequence). The CDR3 has 13 amino acids.

The genes are TRBV12-3 or TRBV12-4 and TRBJ2-5; the D is unclear. The CDR3 runs 13 residues. V was trimmed by 8 bases and J by 3 bases, leaving 13 bases between them. CDR3 loop: CASCKGSKETQYF. The CDR3 coding sequence is TGTGCCAGCTGCAAGGGTTCCAAAGAGACCCAGTACTTC.

This rearrangement joins TRBV6-6 to TRBJ2-3; TRBD1 agrees at 7 bases. This CDR3 is built from 14 residues. The J segment lost 1 base and the V segment lost 8 bases, leaving 6 bases of the junction unmatched. From germline, CDR1 is MNHNY and CDR2 SVGAGI (reference sequence). In DNA form, the CDR3 reads TGTGCCAGCTCCTACGGACAGGGCACAGATACGCAGTATTTT. It is translated as CASSYGQGTDTQYF.

The gene calls are TRBV30 and TRBJ2-1; D call uncertain. The CDR3 is made up of 14 amino acids. V dropped 0 bases and J dropped 6 bases, with 12 bases sitting between them. CDR1 is GTSNPN, CDR2 SVGIG, per germline (reference sequence). The CDR3 is CAWSVLVQVNEQFF. The CDR3 nucleotides are TGTGCCTGGAGTGTACTTGTCCAAGTCAATGAGCAGTTCTTC.

CDR3 residues: CAWSWGEHGYTF. The CDR3 DNA follows: TGTGCCTGGAGTTGGGGAGAACATGGCTACACCTTC. J is TRBJ1-2 and V is TRBV30; D uncertain. V dropped 2 bases and J dropped 6 bases, with 10 bases sitting between them. Germline values: CDR1 GTSNPN, CDR2 SVGIG (reference sequence). The CDR3 is 12 amino acids.

J is TRBJ2-5 and V is TRBV20-1, with D possibly being TRBD1 or TRBD2 (7 bases each). V was clipped by 5 bases and J by 4 bases, with 14 bases between them. There are 13 residues in the CDR3. Per the germline V gene, CDR1 is DFQATT and CDR2 is SNEGSKA (reference sequence). Here the CDR3 reads CSARGGGGETQYF. CDR3 nucleotide sequence: TGCAGTGCTCGAGGGGGCGGGGGAGAGACCCAGTACTTC.

V gene TRBV4-1 combines with J gene TRBJ2-2; 7 positions match TRBD1. The V gene end was trimmed by 7 bases and the J gene end by 4 bases; junction bases not matched to a gene: 9. Germline V lookup: CDR1 MGHRA, CDR2 YSYEKL. The CDR3 length is 15 residues. As DNA, the CDR3 is TGCGCCAGCAAACAGGGACAGCTTATCACCGGGGAGCTGTTTTTT. It is translated as CASKQGQLITGELFF.

The J gene is TRBJ1-6, the V gene TRBV30; D gene ambiguous. This CDR3 spans 12 amino acids. The V gene lost 3 bases and the J gene lost 9 bases, with 9 bases spanning the gap. Germline V gene sequence: CDR1 GTSNPN, CDR2 SVGIG (reference sequence). CDR3 nucleotide sequence: TGTGCCTGGAGAGGTGGTCCTTCACCCCTCCACTTT. Translation: CAWRGGPSPLHF.

V gene TRBV13 combines with J gene TRBJ2-7; 9 bases agree with TRBD1. Germline V gene data show CDR1 as PRHDT and CDR2 as FYEKMQ (reference sequence). The J segment lost 1 base and the V segment lost 5 bases, leaving 6 bases of the junction unmatched. The CDR3 consists of 15 residues. As DNA, the CDR3 is TGTGCCAGCAGCCGACCCGGGACAGGGTCCTACGAGCAGTACTTC. It is translated as CASSRPGTGSYEQYF.

This sequence joins TRBV4-2 and TRBJ2-3, with 10 positions matching TRBD2. The germline V gene has CDR1 LGHNA and CDR2 YNFKEQ. The V and J ends lost 1 base and 7 bases, in that order; junction bases with no gene match: 8. This CDR3 has 16 residues. The CDR3 DNA reads TGTGCCAGCAGCCAAGGGAGCGGGGGGGCAGGTAATACGCAGTATTTT. This translates into CASSQGSGGAGNTQYF.

The rearrangement links TRBV5-4 to TRBJ2-6; 8 bases map to TRBD2. The CDR3 loop spans 17 amino acids. Germline V CDR1 and CDR2: SGHNT, YYREEE (reference sequence). V lost 3 bases and J lost 2; bases outside the gene matches: 7. In DNA, the CDR3 is TGTGCCAGCAGCTCCCCCCTTAGCGGGACTGGGGCCAACGTCCTGACTTTC. This gives the protein CASSSPLSGTGANVLTF.

The CDR3 DNA sequence: TGTGCCTGGAGTCTCCCAGATACGCAGTATTTT. Translating gives CAWSLPDTQYF. This rearrangement joins TRBV30 to TRBJ2-3; D is ambiguous. Trimming stripped 2 bases from V and 4 bases from J, with 4 bases between. The germline CDR1 and CDR2 sequences are GTSNPN and SVGIG (reference sequence). The CDR3 sequence is 11 residues long.

The rearrangement joins TRBV24-1 to TRBJ1-1, with 9 positions matching TRBD1. J gave up 7 bases and V 6 bases, and 5 bases lay outside the gene matches. Per the germline V gene, CDR1 is KGHDR and CDR2 is SFDVKD. The CDR3 consists of 13 residues. The CDR3 DNA is TGTGCCACCAGTAACGGACAGGGGAATGAAGCTTTCTTT. It specifies CATSNGQGNEAFF.

The genes are TRBV5-1 and TRBJ2-7; D perhaps matches TRBD1 (6 bases). This CDR3 region has 15 residues. The V end lost 3 bases, the J end lost 5 bases, and 18 bases lay between the germline ends. Germline CDR1 reads SGHRS; CDR2 reads YFSETQ. CDR3 nucleotides: TGCGCCAGCAGCTCCCCCGGGACACCTCGGAACGAGCAGTACTTC. Amino acid sequence: CASSSPGTPRNEQYF.